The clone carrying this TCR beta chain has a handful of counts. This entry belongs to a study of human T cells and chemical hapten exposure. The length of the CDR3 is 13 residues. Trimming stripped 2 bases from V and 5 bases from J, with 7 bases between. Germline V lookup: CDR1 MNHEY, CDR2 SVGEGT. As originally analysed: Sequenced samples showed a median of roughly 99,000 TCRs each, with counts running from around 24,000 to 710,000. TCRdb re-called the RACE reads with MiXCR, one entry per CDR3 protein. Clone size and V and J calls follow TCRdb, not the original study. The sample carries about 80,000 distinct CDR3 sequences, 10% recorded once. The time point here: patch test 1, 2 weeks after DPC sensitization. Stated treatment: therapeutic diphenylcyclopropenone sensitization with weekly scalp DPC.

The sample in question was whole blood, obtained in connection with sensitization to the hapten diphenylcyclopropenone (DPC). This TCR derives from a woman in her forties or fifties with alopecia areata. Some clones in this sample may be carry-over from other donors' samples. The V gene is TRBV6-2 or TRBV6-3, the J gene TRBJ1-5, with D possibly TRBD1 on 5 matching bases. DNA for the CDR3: TGTGCCAGCAGTTACCGGGGGGATCAGCCCCAGCATTTT. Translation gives CASSYRGDQPQHF.